This T cell receptor beta chain appears in the sequencing data of a study of blood T cell repertoires in COVID-19. Study background: Acute-phase and convalescent COVID-19 samples originated in the United States, Italy and Spain. PBMCs, B-cell-depleted T cells, or T cells provided the cDNA or gDNA that made up the material.

V lost 6 bases, J lost 1 base, and 21 bases lay in between. Germline V gene sequence: CDR1 WNHNN, CDR2 SYGVQD (reference sequence). This CDR3 is 17 amino acids long. Per the authors' pipeline: Amplification with reference gene primers provided the estimates of nucleated cell counts. Libraries were prepared by immunoSEQ multiplex PCR; TCRdb keeps only in-frame clonotypes and omits some of them. V, J and clone size derive from that table, while D and trimming were established from the DNA sequence. Altogether roughly 80,000 clones are present, less than 90% being singletons, with the ten largest covering 4.5% to 7%.

This receptor was obtained from a man aged 55 to 70 with active or convalescent COVID-19. This rearrangement joins TRBV10-1 to TRBJ1-2, with D unclear. Sequenced material: peripheral blood. The CDR3 DNA reads as TGCGCCAGCAGACCGGGAAGGAAGGGCCGGGTTAACTATGGCTACACCTTC. This encodes CASRPGRKGRVNYGYTF.